These 13 T cell receptor beta chains originate from one sample sequenced in a study of tumor and adjacent non-tumor tissue in lung cancer. The library came from three nested PCR rounds adapted from ARM-PCR protocols. In TCRdb, the multiplex PCR reads were re-called with MiXCR into one record per CDR3 protein. Of about 80,000 distinct CDR3 sequences listed, about two thirds are singletons. This sample's RNA came from whole unsorted tissue. Source material: lung tumor tissue. These receptors all stem from a woman in her seventies with non-small cell lung cancer.

As for this clonotype: Relative to the germline gene, one junction end is altered; a read error may explain this. The chain joins TRBV5-4 to TRBJ2-3, with TRBD2 matching over 7 bases. In germline, CDR1 is SGHNT, CDR2 YYREEE (reference sequence). This CDR3 contains 15 residues. The CDR3 region is CASSLVGGSTDTRYF. The CDR3 DNA reads TGTGCCAGCAGCTTGGTAGGCGGGAGCACAGACACGCGGTATTTT.

With respect to this clonotype: A much larger clone differs by one base, so this may be a read error. Since the CDR3 does not end with the conserved phenylalanine or tryptophan, this likely comes from a read error. The V call is TRBV5-5, the J call TRBJ2-3, with D perhaps given as TRBD1 or TRBD2 (5 bases each). The CDR3 covers 15 residues. Germline CDR1 SGHKS, CDR2 YYEKEE (reference sequence). The CDR3 loop is CASRKTVSSRDTQYL. The CDR3 nucleotides read TGTGCCAGCAGGAAGACAGTTTCTAGCAGAGATACGCAGTATCTT.

This clonotype was recorded at least ten times. The germline gene is not matched at one end of the junction; a read error may be the cause. This chain uses TRBV10-3 with TRBJ2-1; 7 bases agree with TRBD2. CDR1 and CDR2 (germline): ENHRY, SYGVKD. The CDR3 runs 15 residues. CDR3 DNA sequence: TGTGCCATCAGTGAGGGCGGGAGTTCCTACGATGAGCAGTTCTTC. It is translated as CAISEGGSSYDEQFF.

The chain couples TRBV6-5 to TRBJ1-2; 7 bases are shared with TRBD1. J lost 11 bases, V lost 10 bases, and 13 bases had no gene match. This CDR3 is 12 amino acids long. Germline CDR1 is MNHEY and CDR2 is SVGAGI. CDR3 sequence: CATRQGVFGYTF. In DNA, the CDR3 is TGTGCCACCAGGCAGGGGGTGTTTGGTTACACCTTC.

With respect to this clonotype: The junction shows a germline mismatch at one end, possibly a read error. This chain connects TRBV28 to TRBJ2-1; 10 nucleotides line up with TRBD2. This CDR3 is built from 21 residues. CDR1 and CDR2 (germline): MDHEN, SYDVKM. The CDR3 sequence is CAISLSPILAGHYRGNNEQFF. The CDR3 nucleotides read TGTGCCATCAGTTTATCCCCTATACTAGCGGGGCATTATAGGGGCAACAATGAGCAGTTCTTC.

On this clonotype: As the CDR3 is not closed by the conserved phenylalanine or tryptophan, this likely results from a read error. The chain recombines TRBV5-4 with TRBJ1-1; 10 bases agree with TRBD1. The CDR3 sequence is 15 residues long. Trimming cost V 6 bases and J 3 bases; bases outside gene matches: 8. Germline CDR1 is SGHNT and CDR2 is YYREEE (reference sequence). CDR3 residues: CASNLTGQGDTEAFS. The CDR3 DNA follows: TGTGCCAGCAACCTTACCGGACAGGGGGACACTGAAGCTTTCTCT.

This clonotype was recorded many times. The rearrangement links TRBV5-5 to TRBJ2-7, with D perhaps given as TRBD1 or TRBD2 (6 bases each). V lost 0 bases and J lost 2, with 12 bases in between. CDR3 size: 15 residues. The germline gives CDR1 SGHKS, CDR2 YYEKEE (reference sequence). The DNA for the CDR3 is TGTGCCAGCAGCTTGGGGGGGGCAGGGGCCTACGAGCAGTACTTC. This codes for CASSLGGAGAYEQYF.

Comment on this clonotype: At one of its ends the junction is not consistent with the germline gene, which may arise from a read error. This sequence joins TRBV30 and TRBJ1-1; D possibly corresponds to TRBD1 (5 bases). This CDR3 has 11 amino acids. Germline V gene data show CDR1 as GTSNPN and CDR2 as SVGIG (reference sequence). CDR3 loop: CVGERNTEPFF. For the CDR3, the DNA is TGTGTGGGGGAGAGGAATACTGAACCTTTCTTT.

This clonotype was observed at least ten times. The chain combines TRBV28 with TRBJ1-4, with D possibly matching TRBD1 (5 bases). The germline V gene has CDR1 MDHEN and CDR2 SYDVKM. CDR3 length: 15 amino acids. Trimming stripped 8 bases from V and 1 base from J, with 14 bases between. The CDR3 nucleotides read TGTGCCAGCCTCGGACACCTTTTAACTAATGAAAAACTGTTTTTT. It yields the protein CASLGHLLTNEKLFF.

This clonotype was recorded once. V is TRBV6-5 and J is TRBJ2-1; 11 bases map to TRBD2. Germline values: CDR1 MNHEY, CDR2 SVGAGI. V lost 1 base to trimming and J lost 7 bases; unmatched junction nucleotides: 6. The CDR3 has 16 residues. CDR3 nucleotide sequence: TGTGCCAGCAGTTACTTGGATAGACTAGCGGGAAATGAGCAGTTCTTC. Residues: CASSYLDRLAGNEQFF.

V is TRBV11-1 and J is TRBJ2-1, with TRBD2 matching over 9 bases. In germline, CDR1 is SGHAT, CDR2 FQDESV (reference sequence). The CDR3 consists of 16 residues. Germline trimming cut 2 bases from V and 6 bases from J; bases unmatched to any gene: 8. The CDR3 DNA is TGTGCCAGCAGCTTAACCCTAGCGGGACTGTCCAATGAGCAGTTCTTC. Translated: CASSLTLAGLSNEQFF.

A note on this clonotype: Its ends do not fully match the called genes, so a read error is possible. V usage is TRBV11-3 and J usage is TRBJ2-1; possible D gene TRBD2, 5 bases. CDR1 is SGHNT and CDR2 is YENEEA in the germline V gene. The CDR3 covers 15 residues. CDR3: CASSLASRIYKEQFF. The CDR3 bases are TGTGCCAGCAGCTTAGCTAGCAGGATCTACAAAGAGCAGTTCTTC.

This clonotype was counted at least ten times. The J gene is TRBJ2-7, the V gene TRBV6-1, with 11 bases that match TRBD2. The CDR3 has 19 amino acids. V shed 1 base, J shed 2 bases, and the junction held 13 bases outside the gene matches. Germline CDR1 and CDR2: MNHNS and SASEGT. CDR3 protein: CASSEVFVTSGAGTYEQYF. CDR3 DNA sequence: TGTGCCAGCAGTGAAGTGTTCGTGACTAGCGGGGCTGGCACCTACGAGCAGTACTTC.